A single sample gave rise to the 23 T cell receptor beta chains below, sequenced in a study of CD8 T cells in Susac syndrome (dated by TCRdb to the late 2010s). Libraries came from the immunoSEQ multiplex PCR assay. RNA was extracted using the RNeasy kit, and about 0.45 to 1 ug of the RNA was reverse transcribed with random hexamers. The public reads were run again by TCRdb, first through fastp at Q25 and then through MiXCR, and only productive beta chains were kept. Rows are combined by CDR3 protein, so each entry shows the most common genes and DNA. The sample includes approximately 190,000 distinct CDR3 sequences, with nearly 97% observed a single time. Together, the top ten hold 0.098% of the sample. The sequencing sample was made of CD4+ T cells from PBMCs. Receptor source: a human donor with Susac syndrome.

V is TRBV5-1 and J is TRBJ2-7; D remains unclear. There are 14 residues in the CDR3. V shed 0 bases and J shed 2 bases, with 9 bases lying between them. CDR1 is SGHRS and CDR2 is YFSETQ in the germline V gene. The CDR3 nucleotides read TGCGCCAGCAGCTTGGACAGTTTCCCCTACGAGCAGTACTTC. The encoded protein is CASSLDSFPYEQYF.

This clonotype was observed once. The chain uses TRBV3-1 and TRBJ1-4; D is ambiguous. This CDR3 comprises 14 residues. With 6 bases removed from V and 0 bases from J, the gap between germline ends came to 8 bases. Germline V gene lookup returns CDR1 LGHDT and CDR2 YNNKEL (reference sequence). The CDR3 protein is CASRLSATNEKLFF. DNA of the CDR3: TGTGCCAGCAGACTCAGTGCAACTAATGAAAAACTGTTTTTT.

DNA for the CDR3: TGTGCCAGCAGTGGGAGGGACACCCGATCCTCTGGGGCCAACGTCCTGACTTTC. This sequence encodes CASSGRDTRSSGANVLTF. The rearrangement uses TRBV2 and TRBJ2-6; D possibly matches TRBD1 or TRBD2 (6 bases each). Germline V gene sequence: CDR1 SNHLY, CDR2 FYNNEI. Trimming left V 4 bases short and J 0 bases short, with 16 bases between. The CDR3 spans 18 residues.

The chain links TRBV12-3 or TRBV12-4 to TRBJ1-5, with 7 bases matching TRBD1. V lost 6 bases and J lost 4; bases outside the gene matches: 3. This CDR3 contains 13 residues. CDR3 sequence: CASSDRANQPQHF. CDR3 DNA: TGTGCCAGCAGCGACAGGGCGAATCAGCCCCAGCATTTT.

V is TRBV30 and J is TRBJ2-1; D is perhaps TRBD1 or TRBD2 (5 bases each). CDR1 and CDR2 (germline): GTSNPN, SVGIG (reference sequence). CDR3 length: 12 amino acids. V was cut by 2 bases and J by 5 bases, with 7 bases left in between. The CDR3 DNA sequence: TGTGCCTGGAGTCCGGGGCACAATGAGCAGTTCTTC. Translating it yields CAWSPGHNEQFF.

In DNA form, the CDR3 reads TGTGCCTGGAGTTGGCAGGGTTCCGAAAAACTGTTTTTT. Translated: CAWSWQGSEKLFF. This chain connects TRBV30 to TRBJ1-4; TRBD1 might be the D (5 bases). The CDR3 spans 13 residues. Per the germline V gene, CDR1 is GTSNPN and CDR2 is SVGIG (reference sequence). V lost 2 bases to trimming and J lost 8 bases, with 12 bases between them.

The chain is built from TRBV6-5 and TRBJ1-4; possibly TRBD1 for D (5 bases). Germline CDR1 is MNHEY and CDR2 is SVGAGI. The V end lost 5 bases, the J end lost 4 bases, and 11 bases lay between the germline ends. This CDR3 region has 14 residues. The DNA for the CDR3 is TGTGCCAGCAGTGCCAGGGACTATAATGAAAAACTGTTTTTT. Its translation is CASSARDYNEKLFF.

This clonotype came up once. The V gene is TRBV7-2, the J gene TRBJ1-1; TRBD1 aligns across 10 bases. Germline V lookup: CDR1 SGHTA, CDR2 FQGNSA. V gave up 5 bases and J gave up 5 bases; unmatched junction bases: 11. The CDR3 covers 16 residues. The CDR3 spells CASSPRTGGMGTEAFF. The CDR3 coding sequence is TGTGCCAGCAGCCCCCGGACAGGGGGAATGGGGACTGAAGCTTTCTTT.

This clonotype was seen just once. The V and J genes are TRBV6-2 or TRBV6-3 and TRBJ1-5, with 9 bases lining up with TRBD1. The junction had 7 bases not matched to a gene; V was cut back by 7 bases and J by 3 bases. Germline loops: CDR1 MNHEY, CDR2 SVGEGT. The CDR3 has 15 residues. CDR3 coding DNA: TGTGCCAGCAAGCGAACAGGGGGCAACAATCAGCCCCAGCATTTT. The encoded protein is CASKRTGGNNQPQHF.

The chain couples TRBV4-2 to TRBJ2-7; possibly TRBD1 for D (5 bases). Trimming took 4 bases from V and 2 from J, leaving 24 bases between them. The CDR3 sequence is 18 residues long. Germline CDR1 reads LGHNA; CDR2 reads YNFKEQ. CDR3 loop: CASSPLRTGPRPTYEQYF. As DNA, the CDR3 is TGTGCCAGCAGCCCGTTAAGAACAGGCCCACGTCCCACCTACGAGCAGTACTTC.

V is TRBV20-1 and J is TRBJ2-1; the D gene is possibly TRBD2 (6 bases). CDR1 and CDR2 from the germline V gene are DFQATT and SNEGSKA (reference sequence). V lost 1 base and J 8 bases, leaving 15 bases between the germline ends. The CDR3 consists of 14 residues. The CDR3 sequence is CSARVGGPWDEQFF. The CDR3 nucleotides read TGCAGTGCTAGAGTGGGAGGTCCTTGGGATGAGCAGTTCTTC.

J is TRBJ2-7 and V is TRBV28; 7 nucleotides match TRBD1. Germline values: CDR1 MDHEN, CDR2 SYDVKM. V shed 6 bases, J shed 2 bases, and the junction held 10 bases outside the gene matches. The CDR3 covers 15 residues. CDR3 sequence (DNA): TGTGCCAGCAGACCCCCAACCGGGACAGCCTACGAGCAGTACTTC. As protein: CASRPPTGTAYEQYF.

This chain uses TRBV9 with TRBJ2-5; a weak D match, TRBD1 (6 bases). Trimming pared 3 bases from V and 1 base from J, leaving 13 bases between. The CDR3 extends over 15 amino acids. Germline V gene sequence: CDR1 SGDLS, CDR2 YYNGEE. The CDR3 spells CASSEGRTVQETQYF. As DNA, the CDR3 is TGTGCCAGCAGCGAGGGAAGGACAGTCCAAGAGACCCAGTACTTC.

The chain joins TRBV10-3 to TRBJ2-5; D possibly corresponds to TRBD1 (5 bases). There are 13 residues in the CDR3. The V end was cut by 4 bases, the J end by 4 bases, with 10 bases between. CDR1 is ENHRY and CDR2 is SYGVKD in the germline V gene. The CDR3 DNA reads TGTGCCATCAGTGTATCTGGGGCAGAGACCCAGTACTTC. Translated: CAISVSGAETQYF.

The CDR3 is CSAPLAGQQDYEQYF. CDR3 bases: TGCAGTGCTCCCCTCGCGGGACAGCAAGACTACGAGCAGTACTTC. The chain combines TRBV20-1 with TRBJ2-7, with D perhaps matching TRBD1 (7 bases). V was trimmed by 5 bases and J by 3 bases, leaving 20 bases between them. Looked up from germline, CDR1 is DFQATT and CDR2 is SNEGSKA (reference sequence). This CDR3 has 15 amino acids.

The genes are TRBV12-3 or TRBV12-4 and TRBJ1-1; D not certain. V was clipped by 2 bases and J by 13 bases, with 11 bases between them. CDR3 size: 11 residues. For the CDR3, the DNA is TGTGCCAGCAGTTTACGCAGTAAGGGTTTCTTT. Translated: CASSLRSKGFF.

The J gene is TRBJ2-5, the V gene TRBV24-1, with D maybe TRBD2 (6 bases). The V gene lost 5 bases and the J gene lost 5 bases, with 14 bases spanning the gap. Germline V CDR1 and CDR2: KGHDR, SFDVKD. The CDR3 is 14 residues long. The CDR3 DNA is TGTGCCACCAGTGCCACGGGGAGGTGGGAGACCCAGTACTTC. It translates to CATSATGRWETQYF.

This sequence joins TRBV4-3 and TRBJ2-5; TRBD1 might be the D (8 bases). CDR3 length: 15 residues. V was clipped by 2 bases and J by 2 bases, with 12 bases between them. Germline V gene sequence: CDR1 LGHNA, CDR2 YSLEER. The CDR3 coding sequence is TGCGCCAGCAGCCAAACAGGGGGAGGGCAAGAGACCCAGTACTTC. Its protein is CASSQTGGGQETQYF.

This chain uses TRBV12-3 or TRBV12-4 with TRBJ1-6, with 9 bases aligning to TRBD1. This CDR3 has 12 amino acids. Trimming removed 6 bases from V and 14 bases from J; junction bases left unmatched: 5. In DNA form, the CDR3 reads TGTGCCAGCAGCCGGACAGGGGCTGCCCTCCACTTT. It specifies CASSRTGAALHF.

This clonotype was seen just once. The chain carries TRBV4-3 and TRBJ1-6; D gene ambiguous. CDR3 length: 15 amino acids. V lost 1 base and J lost 7, with 11 bases in between. Germline V gene sequence: CDR1 LGHNA, CDR2 YSLEER. CDR3 sequence: CASSQVGSLNSPLHF. As DNA, the CDR3 is TGCGCCAGCAGCCAAGTGGGCAGCCTGAATTCACCCCTCCACTTT.

This chain links TRBV30 with TRBJ1-2; 7 nucleotides line up with TRBD1. The germline V gene has CDR1 GTSNPN and CDR2 SVGIG (reference sequence). J lost 6 bases, V lost 0 bases, and 7 bases had no gene match. This CDR3 is built from 14 residues. The CDR3 DNA reads TGTGCCTGGAGTGTACTTCAGGGGGAAGATGGCTACACCTTC. It specifies CAWSVLQGEDGYTF.

This clonotype was recorded a few times. The chain joins TRBV3-1 to TRBJ2-5, with TRBD1 matching over 7 bases. With 4 bases clipped from V and 2 bases from J, the junction kept 4 bases outside the gene matches. In germline, CDR1 is LGHDT, CDR2 YNNKEL (reference sequence). The CDR3 consists of 14 residues. Here the CDR3 reads CASSRPGQQETQYF. DNA of the CDR3: TGTGCCAGCAGCCGGCCGGGACAGCAAGAGACCCAGTACTTC.

The chain combines TRBV27 with TRBJ1-5, with D possibly matching TRBD1 (5 bases). The V gene lost 0 bases and the J gene lost 7 bases, with 13 bases spanning the gap. The CDR3 is made up of 15 amino acids. CDR1 is MNHEY, CDR2 SMNVEV, per germline (reference sequence). CDR3 DNA sequence: TGTGCCAGCAGTTTATCAACAGGTTCTAGGCAGCCCCAGCATTTT. Its translation: CASSLSTGSRQPQHF.